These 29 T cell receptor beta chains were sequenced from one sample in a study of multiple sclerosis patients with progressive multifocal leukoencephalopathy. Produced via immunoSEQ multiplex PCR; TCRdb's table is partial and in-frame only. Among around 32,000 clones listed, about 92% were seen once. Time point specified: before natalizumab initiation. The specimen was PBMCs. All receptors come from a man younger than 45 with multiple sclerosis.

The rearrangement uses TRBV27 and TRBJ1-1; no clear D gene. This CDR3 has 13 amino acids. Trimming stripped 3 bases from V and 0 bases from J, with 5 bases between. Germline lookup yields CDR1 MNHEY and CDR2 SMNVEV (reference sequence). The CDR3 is CASSFSLNTEAFF. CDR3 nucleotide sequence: TGTGCCAGCAGTTTCTCATTGAACACTGAAGCTTTCTTT.

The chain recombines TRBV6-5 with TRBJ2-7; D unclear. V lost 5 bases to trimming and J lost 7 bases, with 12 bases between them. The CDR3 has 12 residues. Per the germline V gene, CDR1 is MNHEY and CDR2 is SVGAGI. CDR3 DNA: TGTGCCAGCAGTGAATCGGGTCTAGAGCAGTACGTC. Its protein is CASSESGLEQYV.

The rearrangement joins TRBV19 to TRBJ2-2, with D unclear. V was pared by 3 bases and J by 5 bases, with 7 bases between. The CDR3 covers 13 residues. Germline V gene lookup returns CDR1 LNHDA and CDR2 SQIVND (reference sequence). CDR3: CASSIQATGELFF. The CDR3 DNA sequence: TGTGCCAGTAGTATCCAAGCTACCGGGGAGCTGTTTTTT.

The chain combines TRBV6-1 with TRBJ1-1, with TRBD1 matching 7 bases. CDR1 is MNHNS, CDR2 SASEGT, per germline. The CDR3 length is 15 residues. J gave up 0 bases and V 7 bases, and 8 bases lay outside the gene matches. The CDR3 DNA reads TGTGCCAGCACTCCCCGGGGACAGCTGAACACTGAAGCTTTCTTT. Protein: CASTPRGQLNTEAFF.

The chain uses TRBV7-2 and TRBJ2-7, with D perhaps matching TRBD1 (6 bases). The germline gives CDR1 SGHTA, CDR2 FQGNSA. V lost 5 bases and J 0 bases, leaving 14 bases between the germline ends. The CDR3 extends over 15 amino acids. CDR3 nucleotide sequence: TGTGCCAGCAGCGTAAACTACAGGGCCTCCTACGAGCAGTACGTC. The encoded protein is CASSVNYRASYEQYV.

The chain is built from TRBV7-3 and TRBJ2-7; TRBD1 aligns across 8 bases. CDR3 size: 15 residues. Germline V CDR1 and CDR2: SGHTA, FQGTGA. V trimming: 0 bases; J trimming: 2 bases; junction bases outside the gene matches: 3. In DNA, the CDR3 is TGTGCCAGCAGCTTAACCGGGACAGGCCCCTACGAGCAGTACTTC. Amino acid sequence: CASSLTGTGPYEQYF.

The CDR3 protein is CASSFLPGQNSPLHF. DNA for the CDR3: TGTGCCAGCAGCTTTTTACCGGGACAGAATTCACCCCTCCACTTT. The chain uses TRBV7-9 and TRBJ1-6, with TRBD1 matching 7 bases. Germline V lookup: CDR1 SEHNR, CDR2 FQNEAQ (reference sequence). The CDR3 is 15 residues long. Unmatched junction bases numbered 6, after V lost 3 bases and J lost 7 bases.

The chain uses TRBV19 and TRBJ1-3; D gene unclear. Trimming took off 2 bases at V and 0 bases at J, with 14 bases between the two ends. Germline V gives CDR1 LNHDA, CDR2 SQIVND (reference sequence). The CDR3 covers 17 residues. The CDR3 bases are TGTGCCAGTAGTATAATCCCAGCTCCACTCTCTGGAAACACCATATATTTT. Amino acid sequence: CASSIIPAPLSGNTIYF.

The CDR3 reads CASRTGTGYGYTF. In nucleotides, the CDR3 is TGTGCCAGTCGAACCGGGACAGGGTACGGCTACACCTTC. The V call is TRBV6-1, the J call TRBJ1-2; TRBD1 agrees at 9 bases. V was pared by 9 bases and J by 8 bases, with 10 bases of the junction left unmatched. The CDR3 totals 13 residues. Looked up from germline, CDR1 is MNHNS and CDR2 is SASEGT.

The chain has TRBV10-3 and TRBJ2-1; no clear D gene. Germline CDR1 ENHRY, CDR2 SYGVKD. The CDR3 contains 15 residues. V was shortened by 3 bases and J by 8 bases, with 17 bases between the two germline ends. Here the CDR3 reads CAISERGPPTDEQFF. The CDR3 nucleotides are TGTGCCATCAGTGAAAGAGGCCCTCCCACTGATGAGCAGTTCTTC.

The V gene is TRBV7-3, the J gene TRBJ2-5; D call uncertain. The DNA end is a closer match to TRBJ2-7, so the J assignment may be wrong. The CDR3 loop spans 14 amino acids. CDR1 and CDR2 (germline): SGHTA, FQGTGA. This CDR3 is CASSLGVGAYEQYF. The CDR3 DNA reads TGTGCCAGCAGCTTAGGGGTGGGTGCCTACGAGCAGTACTTC.

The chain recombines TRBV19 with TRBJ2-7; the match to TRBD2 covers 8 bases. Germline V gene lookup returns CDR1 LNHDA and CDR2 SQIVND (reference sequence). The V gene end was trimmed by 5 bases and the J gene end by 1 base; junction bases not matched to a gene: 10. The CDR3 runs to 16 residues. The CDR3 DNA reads TGTGCCAGTAGTCTGTCCCTAGCGGGCGGGTCCTACGAGCAGTACTTC. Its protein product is CASSLSLAGGSYEQYF.

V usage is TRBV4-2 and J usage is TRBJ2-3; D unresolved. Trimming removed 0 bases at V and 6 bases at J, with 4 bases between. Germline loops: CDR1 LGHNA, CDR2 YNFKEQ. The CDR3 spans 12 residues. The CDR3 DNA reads TGTGCCAGCAGCCAAGAGGCTGATACGCAGTATTTT. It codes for CASSQEADTQYF.

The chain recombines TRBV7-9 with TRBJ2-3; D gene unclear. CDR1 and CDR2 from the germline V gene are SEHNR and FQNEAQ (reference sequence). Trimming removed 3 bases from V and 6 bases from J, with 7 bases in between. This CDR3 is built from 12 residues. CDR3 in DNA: TGTGCCAGCAGCTTTCTAGGGGATACGCAGTATTTT. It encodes CASSFLGDTQYF.

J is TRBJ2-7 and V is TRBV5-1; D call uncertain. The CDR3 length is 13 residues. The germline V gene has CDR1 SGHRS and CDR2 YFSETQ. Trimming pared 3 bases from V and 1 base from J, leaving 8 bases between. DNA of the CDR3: TGCGCCAGCAGCTACGACCCGTCCTACGAGCAGTACGTC. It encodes CASSYDPSYEQYV.

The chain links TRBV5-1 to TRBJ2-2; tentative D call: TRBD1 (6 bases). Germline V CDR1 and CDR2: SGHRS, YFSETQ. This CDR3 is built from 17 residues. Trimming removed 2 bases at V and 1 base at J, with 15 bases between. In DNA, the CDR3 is TGCGCCAGCAGCTTTCCCCCGGGACAATTGAACACCGGGGAGCTGTTTTTT. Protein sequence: CASSFPPGQLNTGELFF.

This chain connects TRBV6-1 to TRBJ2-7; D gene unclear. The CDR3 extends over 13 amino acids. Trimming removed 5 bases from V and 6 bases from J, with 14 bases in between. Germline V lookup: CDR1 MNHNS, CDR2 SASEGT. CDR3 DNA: TGTGCCAGCAGTAGAACCAATAAGGCCGAGCAGTACTTC. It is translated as CASSRTNKAEQYF.

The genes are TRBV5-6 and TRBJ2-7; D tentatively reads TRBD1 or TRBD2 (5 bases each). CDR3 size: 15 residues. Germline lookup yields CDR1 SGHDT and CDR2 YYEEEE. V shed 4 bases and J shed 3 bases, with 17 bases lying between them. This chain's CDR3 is CASSAAGTSVYEQYF. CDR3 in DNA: TGTGCCAGCAGCGCGGCCGGGACGTCGGTCTACGAGCAGTACTTC. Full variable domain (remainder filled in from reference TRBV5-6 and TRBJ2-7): DAGVTQSPTHLIKTRGQQVTLRCSPKSGHDTVSWYQQALGQGPQFIFQYYEEEERQRGNFPDRFSGHQFPNYSSELNVNALLLGDSALYLCASSAAGTSVYEQYFGPGTRLTVT.

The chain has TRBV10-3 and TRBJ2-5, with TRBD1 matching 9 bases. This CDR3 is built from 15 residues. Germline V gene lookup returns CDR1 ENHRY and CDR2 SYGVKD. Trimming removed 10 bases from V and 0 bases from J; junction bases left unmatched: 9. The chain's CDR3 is CATSGTGRYQETQYF. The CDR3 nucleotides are TGTGCCACATCCGGGACAGGGAGGTACCAAGAGACCCAGTACTTC.

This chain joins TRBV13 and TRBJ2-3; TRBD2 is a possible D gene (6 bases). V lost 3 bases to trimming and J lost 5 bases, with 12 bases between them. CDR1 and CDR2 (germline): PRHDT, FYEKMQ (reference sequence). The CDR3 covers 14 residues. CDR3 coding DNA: TGTGCCAGCAGCTTGCCCCCGGGGGTAGATACGCAGTATTTT. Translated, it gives CASSLPPGVDTQYF.

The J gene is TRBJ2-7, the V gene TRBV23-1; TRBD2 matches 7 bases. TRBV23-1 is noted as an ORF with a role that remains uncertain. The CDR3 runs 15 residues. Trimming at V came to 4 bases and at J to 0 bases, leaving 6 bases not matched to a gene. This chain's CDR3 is CASSREGGYSYEQYV. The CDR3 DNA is TGCGCCAGCAGTCGGGAGGGAGGGTACTCCTACGAGCAGTACGTC.

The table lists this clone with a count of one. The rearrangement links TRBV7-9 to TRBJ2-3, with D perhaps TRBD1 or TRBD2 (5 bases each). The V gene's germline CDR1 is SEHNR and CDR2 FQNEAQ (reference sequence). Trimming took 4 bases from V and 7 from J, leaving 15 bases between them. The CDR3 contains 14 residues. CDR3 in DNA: TGTGCCAGCAGCTCTGACCGGGACGGAAATACGCAGTATTTT. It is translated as CASSSDRDGNTQYF. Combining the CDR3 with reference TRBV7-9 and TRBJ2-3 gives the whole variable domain DTGVSQNPRHKITKRGQNVTFRCDPISEHNRLYWYRQTLGQGPEFLTYFQNEAQLEKSRLLSDRFSAERPKGSFSTLEIQRTEQGDSAMYLCASSSDRDGNTQYFGPGTRLTVL.

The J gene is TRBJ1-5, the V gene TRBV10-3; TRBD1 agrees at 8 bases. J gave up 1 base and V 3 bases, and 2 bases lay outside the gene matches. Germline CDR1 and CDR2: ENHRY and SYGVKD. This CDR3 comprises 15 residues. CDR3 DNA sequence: TGTGCCATCAGTGAAAACAGGGGGAGCAATCAGCCCCAGCATTTT. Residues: CAISENRGSNQPQHF.

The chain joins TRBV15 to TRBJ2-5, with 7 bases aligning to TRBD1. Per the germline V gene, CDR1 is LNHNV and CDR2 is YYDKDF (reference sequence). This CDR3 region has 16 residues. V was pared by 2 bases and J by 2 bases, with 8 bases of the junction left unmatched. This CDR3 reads CATSRKDRVYQETQYF. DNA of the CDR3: TGTGCCACCAGCAGAAAAGACAGGGTCTATCAAGAGACCCAGTACTTC.

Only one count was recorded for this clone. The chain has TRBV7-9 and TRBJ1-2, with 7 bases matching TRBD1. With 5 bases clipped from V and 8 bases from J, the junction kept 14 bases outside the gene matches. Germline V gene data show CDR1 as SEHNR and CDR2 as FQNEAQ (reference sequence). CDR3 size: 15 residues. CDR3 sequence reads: CASSVDRALWGGYTF. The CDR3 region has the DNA TGTGCCAGCAGCGTCGACAGGGCGCTCTGGGGGGGCTACACCTTC.

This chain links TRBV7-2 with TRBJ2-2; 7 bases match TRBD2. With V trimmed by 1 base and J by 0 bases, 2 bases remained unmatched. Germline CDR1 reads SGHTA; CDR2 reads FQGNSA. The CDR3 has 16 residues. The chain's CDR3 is CASSLVAGANTGELFF. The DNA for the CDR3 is TGTGCCAGCAGCTTAGTTGCGGGAGCGAACACCGGGGAGCTGTTTTTT. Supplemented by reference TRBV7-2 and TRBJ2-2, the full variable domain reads GAGVSQSPSNKVTEKGKDVELRCDPISGHTALYWYRQSLGQGLEFLIYFQGNSAPDKSGLPSDRFSAERTGGSVSTLTIQRTQQEDSAVYLCASSLVAGANTGELFFGEGSRLTVL.

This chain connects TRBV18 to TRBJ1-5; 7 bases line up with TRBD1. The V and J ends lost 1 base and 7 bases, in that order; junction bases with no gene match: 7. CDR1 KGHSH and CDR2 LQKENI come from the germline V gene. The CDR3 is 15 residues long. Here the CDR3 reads CASSPQAQGRQPQHF. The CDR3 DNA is TGTGCCAGCTCACCACAGGCACAGGGGAGGCAGCCCCAGCATTTT.

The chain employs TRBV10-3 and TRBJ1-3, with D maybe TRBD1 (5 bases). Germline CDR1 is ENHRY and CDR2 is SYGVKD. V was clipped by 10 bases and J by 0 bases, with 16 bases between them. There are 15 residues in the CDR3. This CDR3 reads CATTRGGSSGNTIYF. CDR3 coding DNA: TGTGCCACCACCCGGGGCGGGAGCTCTGGAAACACCATATATTTT.

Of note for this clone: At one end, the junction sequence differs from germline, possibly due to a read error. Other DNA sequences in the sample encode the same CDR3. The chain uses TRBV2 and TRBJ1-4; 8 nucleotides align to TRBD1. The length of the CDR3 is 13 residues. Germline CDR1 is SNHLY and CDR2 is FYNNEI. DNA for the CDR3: TGCGCCAGGTCCGGGACAGGCAATGAAAAACTGTTTTTT. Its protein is CARSGTGNEKLFF.